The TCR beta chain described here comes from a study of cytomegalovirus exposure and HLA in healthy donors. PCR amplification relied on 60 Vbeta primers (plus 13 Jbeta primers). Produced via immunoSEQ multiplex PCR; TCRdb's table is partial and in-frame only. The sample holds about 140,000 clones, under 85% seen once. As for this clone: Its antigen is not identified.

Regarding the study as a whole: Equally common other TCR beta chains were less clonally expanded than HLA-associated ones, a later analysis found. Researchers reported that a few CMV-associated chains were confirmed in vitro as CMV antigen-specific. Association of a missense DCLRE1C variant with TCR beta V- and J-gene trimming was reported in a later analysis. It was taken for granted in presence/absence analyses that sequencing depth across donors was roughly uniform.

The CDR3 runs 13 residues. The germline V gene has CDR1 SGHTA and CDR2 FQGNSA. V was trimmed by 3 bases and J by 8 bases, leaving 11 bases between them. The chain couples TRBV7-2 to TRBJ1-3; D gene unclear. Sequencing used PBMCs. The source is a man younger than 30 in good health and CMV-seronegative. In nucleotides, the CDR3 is TGTGCCAGCAGCTTGGGAGGGTCGGACACCATATATTTT. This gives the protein CASSLGGSDTIYF.